Here is one TCR beta chain with its context. Germline CDR1 SQVTM, CDR2 ANQGSEA. V was pared by 2 bases and J by 4 bases, with 8 bases between. The length of the CDR3 is 12 residues. Clones were read by immunoSEQ multiplex PCR, and TCRdb kept only the in-frame ones, dropping some. The sample includes about 190,000 clones, about 81% of them seen just once. This entry is derived from a study of blood T cell repertoires in COVID-19. The Seattle site enrolled patients during active infection and followed them longitudinally. This sequence originates from a woman of 80 years or more with COVID-19, enrolled during active disease. Sequenced sample: peripheral blood. The V gene is TRBV29-1, the J gene TRBJ1-1, with a tentative D call TRBD1 (5 bases). The CDR3 nucleotides are TGCAGCGTTGAACGCGGGGGCACTGAAGCTTTCTTT. Translated, it gives CSVERGGTEAFF.